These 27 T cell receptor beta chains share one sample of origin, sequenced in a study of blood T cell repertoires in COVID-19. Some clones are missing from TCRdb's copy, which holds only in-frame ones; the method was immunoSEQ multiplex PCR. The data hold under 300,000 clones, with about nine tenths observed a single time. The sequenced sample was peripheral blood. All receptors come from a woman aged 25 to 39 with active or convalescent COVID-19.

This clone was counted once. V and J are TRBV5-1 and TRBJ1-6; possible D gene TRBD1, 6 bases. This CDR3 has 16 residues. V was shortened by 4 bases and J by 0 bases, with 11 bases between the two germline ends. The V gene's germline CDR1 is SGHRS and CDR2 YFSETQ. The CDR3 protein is CASSPGQSSYNSPLHF. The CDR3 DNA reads TGCGCCAGCAGCCCAGGACAGAGCTCCTATAATTCACCCCTCCACTTT.

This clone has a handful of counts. CDR3 nucleotide sequence: TGTGCCAGCAGCGTAGGACAGGGGGCTGAAGCTTTCTTT. Encoded protein: CASSVGQGAEAFF. V and J are TRBV9 and TRBJ1-1; 9 bases are a match to TRBD1. After removal of 0 bases from V and 6 bases from J, the junction contained 0 bases not matched to a gene. Germline CDR1 is SGDLS and CDR2 is YYNGEE. The CDR3 contains 13 residues.

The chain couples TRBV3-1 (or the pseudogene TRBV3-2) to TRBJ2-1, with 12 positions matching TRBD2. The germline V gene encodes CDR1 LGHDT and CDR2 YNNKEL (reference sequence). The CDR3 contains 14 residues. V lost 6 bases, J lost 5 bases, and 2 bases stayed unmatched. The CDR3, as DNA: TGTGCCAGCAGTCTAGCGGGGGGGGACAATGAGCAGTTCTTC. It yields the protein CASSLAGGDNEQFF.

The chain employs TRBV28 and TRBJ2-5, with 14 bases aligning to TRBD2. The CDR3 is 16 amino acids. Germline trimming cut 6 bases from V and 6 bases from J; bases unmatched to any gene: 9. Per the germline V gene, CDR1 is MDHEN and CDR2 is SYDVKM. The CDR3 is CASRPGLAGEAKTQYF. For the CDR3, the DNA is TGTGCCAGCAGGCCGGGACTAGCGGGGGAGGCGAAGACCCAGTACTTC. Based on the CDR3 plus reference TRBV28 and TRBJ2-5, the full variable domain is DVKVTQSSRYLVKRTGEKVFLECVQDMDHENMFWYRQDPGLGLRLIYFSYDVKMKEKGDIPEGYSVSREKKERFSLILESASTNQTSMYLCASRPGLAGEAKTQYFGPGTRLLVL.

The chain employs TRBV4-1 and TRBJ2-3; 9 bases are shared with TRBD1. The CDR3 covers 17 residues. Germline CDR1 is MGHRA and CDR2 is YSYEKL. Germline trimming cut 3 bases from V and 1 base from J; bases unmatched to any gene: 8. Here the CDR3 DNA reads TGCGCCAGCAGCCAGGATGGGACAGGGAAAGGCACAGATACGCAGTATTTT. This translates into CASSQDGTGKGTDTQYF.

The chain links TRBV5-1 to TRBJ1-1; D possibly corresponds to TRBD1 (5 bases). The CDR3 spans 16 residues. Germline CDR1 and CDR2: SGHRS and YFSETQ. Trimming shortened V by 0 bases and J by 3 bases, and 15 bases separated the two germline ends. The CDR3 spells CASSLAPPGLDTEAFF. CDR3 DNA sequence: TGCGCCAGCAGCTTGGCCCCCCCAGGGTTGGACACTGAAGCTTTCTTT.

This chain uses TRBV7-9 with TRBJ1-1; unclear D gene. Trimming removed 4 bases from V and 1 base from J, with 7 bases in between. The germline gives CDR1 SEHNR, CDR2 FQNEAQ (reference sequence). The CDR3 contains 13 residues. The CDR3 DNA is TGTGCCAGCAGCTCCCGCGGGAACACTGAAGCTTTCTTT. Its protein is CASSSRGNTEAFF.

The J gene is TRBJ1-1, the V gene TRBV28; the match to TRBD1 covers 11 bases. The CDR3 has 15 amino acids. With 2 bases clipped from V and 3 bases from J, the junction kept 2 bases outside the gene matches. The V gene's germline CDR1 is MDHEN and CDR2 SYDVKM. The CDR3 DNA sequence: TGTGCCAGCAGTTTAGCGGGACAGGGGGACACTGAAGCTTTCTTT. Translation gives CASSLAGQGDTEAFF.

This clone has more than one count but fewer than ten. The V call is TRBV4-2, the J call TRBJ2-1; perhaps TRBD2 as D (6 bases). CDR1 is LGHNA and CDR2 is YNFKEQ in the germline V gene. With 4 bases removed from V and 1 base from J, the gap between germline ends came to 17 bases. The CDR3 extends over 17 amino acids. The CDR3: CASSPPVRGLSYNEQFF. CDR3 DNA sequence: TGTGCCAGCAGCCCCCCGGTCCGGGGGTTGTCCTACAATGAGCAGTTCTTC.

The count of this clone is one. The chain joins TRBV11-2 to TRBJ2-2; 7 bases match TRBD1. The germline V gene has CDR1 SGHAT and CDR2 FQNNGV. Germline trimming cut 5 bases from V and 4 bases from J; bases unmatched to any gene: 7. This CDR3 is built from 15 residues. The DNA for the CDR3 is TGTGCCAGCAGCCAGATGACAGGGATCACCGGGGAGCTGTTTTTT. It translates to CASSQMTGITGELFF. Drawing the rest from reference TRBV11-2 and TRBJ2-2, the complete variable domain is EAGVAQSPRYKIIEKRQSVAFWCNPISGHATLYWYQQILGQGPKLLIQFQNNGVVDDSQLPKDRFSAERLKGVDSTLKIQPAKLEDSAVYLCASSQMTGITGELFFGEGSRLTVL.

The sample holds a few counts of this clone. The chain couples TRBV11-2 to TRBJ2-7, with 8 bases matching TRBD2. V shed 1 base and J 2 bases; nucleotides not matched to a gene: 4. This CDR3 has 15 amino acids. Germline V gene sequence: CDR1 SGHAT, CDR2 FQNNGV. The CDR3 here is CASSLAGGPTYEQYF. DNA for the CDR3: TGTGCCAGCAGCTTAGCGGGGGGGCCGACCTACGAGCAGTACTTC. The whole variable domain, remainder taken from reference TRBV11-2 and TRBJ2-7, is EAGVAQSPRYKIIEKRQSVAFWCNPISGHATLYWYQQILGQGPKLLIQFQNNGVVDDSQLPKDRFSAERLKGVDSTLKIQPAKLEDSAVYLCASSLAGGPTYEQYFGPGTRLTVT.

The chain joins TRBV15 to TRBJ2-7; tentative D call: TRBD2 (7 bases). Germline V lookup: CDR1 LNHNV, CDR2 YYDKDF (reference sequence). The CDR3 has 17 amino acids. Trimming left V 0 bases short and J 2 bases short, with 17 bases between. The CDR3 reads CATSRDRGGGAAYEQYF. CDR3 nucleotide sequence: TGTGCCACCAGCAGAGATCGAGGAGGGGGGGCCGCCTACGAGCAGTACTTC.

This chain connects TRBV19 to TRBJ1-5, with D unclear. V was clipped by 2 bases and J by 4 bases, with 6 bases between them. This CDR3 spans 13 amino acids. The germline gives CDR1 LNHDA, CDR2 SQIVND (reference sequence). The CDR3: CASSINLNQPQHF. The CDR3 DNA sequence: TGTGCCAGTAGTATAAATCTTAATCAGCCCCAGCATTTT.

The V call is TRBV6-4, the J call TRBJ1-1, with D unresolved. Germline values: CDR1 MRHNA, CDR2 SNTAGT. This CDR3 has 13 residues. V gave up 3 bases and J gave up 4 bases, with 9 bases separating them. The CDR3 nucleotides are TGTGCCAGCAGTGAATTTCGGAGCACTGAAGCTTTCTTT. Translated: CASSEFRSTEAFF.

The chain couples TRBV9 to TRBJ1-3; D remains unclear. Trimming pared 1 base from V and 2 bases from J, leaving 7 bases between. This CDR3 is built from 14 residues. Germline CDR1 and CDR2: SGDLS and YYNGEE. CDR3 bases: TGTGCCAGCAGCGTAACGGGGACTGGAAACACCATATATTTT. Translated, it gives CASSVTGTGNTIYF.

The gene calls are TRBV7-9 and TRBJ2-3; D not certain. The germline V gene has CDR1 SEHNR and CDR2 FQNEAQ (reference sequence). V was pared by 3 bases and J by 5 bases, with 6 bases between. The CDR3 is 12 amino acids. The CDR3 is CASSLSRDTQYF. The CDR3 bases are TGTGCCAGCAGCTTGTCGAGAGATACGCAGTATTTT.

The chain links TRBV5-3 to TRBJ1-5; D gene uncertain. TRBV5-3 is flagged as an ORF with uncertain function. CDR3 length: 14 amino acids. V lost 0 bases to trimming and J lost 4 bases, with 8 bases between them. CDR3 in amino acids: CARSLASRNQPQHF. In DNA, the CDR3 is TGTGCCAGAAGCTTGGCGTCCAGGAATCAGCCCCAGCATTTT.

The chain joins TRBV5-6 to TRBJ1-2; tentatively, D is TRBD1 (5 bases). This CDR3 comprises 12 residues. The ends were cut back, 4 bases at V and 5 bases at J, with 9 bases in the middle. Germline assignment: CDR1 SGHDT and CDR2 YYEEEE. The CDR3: CASSVDSYGYTF. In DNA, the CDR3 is TGTGCCAGCAGCGTCGACAGTTATGGCTACACCTTC. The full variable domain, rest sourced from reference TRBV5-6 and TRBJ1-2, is DAGVTQSPTHLIKTRGQQVTLRCSPKSGHDTVSWYQQALGQGPQFIFQYYEEEERQRGNFPDRFSGHQFPNYSSELNVNALLLGDSALYLCASSVDSYGYTFGSGTRLTVV.

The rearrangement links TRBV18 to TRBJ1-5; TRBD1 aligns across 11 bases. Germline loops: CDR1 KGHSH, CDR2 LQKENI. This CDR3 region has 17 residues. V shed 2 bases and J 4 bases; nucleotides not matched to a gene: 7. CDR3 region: CASSPGYRDRGNQPQHF. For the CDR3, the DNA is TGTGCCAGCTCACCAGGGTACCGGGACAGGGGGAATCAGCCCCAGCATTTT. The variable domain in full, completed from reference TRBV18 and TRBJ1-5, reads NAGVMQNPRHLVRRRGQEARLRCSPMKGHSHVYWYRQLPEEGLKFMVYLQKENIIDESGMPKERFSAEFPKEGPSILRIQQVVRGDSAAYFCASSPGYRDRGNQPQHFGDGTRLSIL.

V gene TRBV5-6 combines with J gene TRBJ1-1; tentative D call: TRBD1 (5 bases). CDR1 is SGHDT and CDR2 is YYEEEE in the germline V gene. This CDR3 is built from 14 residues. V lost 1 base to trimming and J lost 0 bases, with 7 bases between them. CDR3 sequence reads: CASSLTQVNTEAFF. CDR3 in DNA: TGTGCCAGCAGCTTGACACAGGTGAACACTGAAGCTTTCTTT.

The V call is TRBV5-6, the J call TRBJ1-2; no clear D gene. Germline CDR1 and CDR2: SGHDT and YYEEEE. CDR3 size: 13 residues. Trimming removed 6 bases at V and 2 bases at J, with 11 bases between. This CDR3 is CASTRRTNYGYTF. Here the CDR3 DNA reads TGTGCCAGCACCAGGAGGACCAACTATGGCTACACCTTC.

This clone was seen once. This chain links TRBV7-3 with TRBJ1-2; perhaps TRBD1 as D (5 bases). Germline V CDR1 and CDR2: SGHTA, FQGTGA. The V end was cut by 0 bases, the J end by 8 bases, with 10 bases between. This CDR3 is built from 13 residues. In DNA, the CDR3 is TGTGCCAGCAGCTTAACGCAGGGTGGCGGCTACACCTTC. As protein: CASSLTQGGGYTF.

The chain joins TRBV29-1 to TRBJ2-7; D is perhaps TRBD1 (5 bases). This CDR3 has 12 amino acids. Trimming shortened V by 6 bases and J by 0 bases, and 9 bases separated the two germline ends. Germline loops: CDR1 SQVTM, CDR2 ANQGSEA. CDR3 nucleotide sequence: TGCAGCGTGGACATAAGCTCCTACGAGCAGTACTTC. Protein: CSVDISSYEQYF.

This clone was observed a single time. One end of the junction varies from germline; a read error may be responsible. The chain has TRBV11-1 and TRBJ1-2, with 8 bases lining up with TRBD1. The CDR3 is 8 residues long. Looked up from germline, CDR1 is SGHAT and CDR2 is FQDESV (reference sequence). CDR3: CASGGQVF. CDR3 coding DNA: TGTGCCAGCGGGGGACAGGTTTTC. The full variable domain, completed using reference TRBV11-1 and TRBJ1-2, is EAEVAQSPRYKITEKSQAVAFWCDPISGHATLYWYRQILGQGPELLVQFQDESVVDDSQLPKDRFSAERLKGVDSTLKIQPAELGDSAMYLCASGGQVFGSGTRLTVV.

The CDR3 nucleotides are TGTGCCTGGGACGGACAGGGGGAGCCTCCTAACTATGGCTACACCTTC. Amino acids: CAWDGQGEPPNYGYTF. The rearrangement links TRBV30 to TRBJ1-2, with TRBD1 identical over 10 bases. CDR1 and CDR2 (germline): GTSNPN, SVGIG (reference sequence). The V segment lost 5 bases and the J segment 0 bases; nucleotides outside the gene matches: 9. The CDR3 contains 16 residues.

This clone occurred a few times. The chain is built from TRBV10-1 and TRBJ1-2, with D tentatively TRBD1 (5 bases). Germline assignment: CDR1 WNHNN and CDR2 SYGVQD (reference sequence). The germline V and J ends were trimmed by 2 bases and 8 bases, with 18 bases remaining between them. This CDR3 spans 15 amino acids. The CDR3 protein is CASSESGADLVGYTF. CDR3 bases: TGCGCCAGCAGTGAGAGCGGGGCCGATTTGGTGGGCTACACCTTC.

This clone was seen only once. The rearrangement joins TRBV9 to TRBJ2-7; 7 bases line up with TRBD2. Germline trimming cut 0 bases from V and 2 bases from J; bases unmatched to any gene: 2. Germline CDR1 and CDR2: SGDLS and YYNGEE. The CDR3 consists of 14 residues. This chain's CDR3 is CASSVGLAAYEQYF. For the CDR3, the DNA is TGTGCCAGCAGCGTAGGGCTAGCGGCCTACGAGCAGTACTTC.